The next 31 T cell receptor beta chains were all read from a single sample in a study of T cell responses to AZD1222 COVID-19 vaccine. The method was immunoSEQ multiplex PCR; TCRdb's version includes in-frame clones alone and lacks a portion of them. The repertoire consists of some 100,000 clones, with around nine tenths occurring once and the leading ten covering roughly 3%. The specimen was peripheral blood, collected 28 days after the second AZD1222 dose. These TCRs come from an adult who received the AZD1222 COVID-19 vaccine.

This clone is a singleton in its sample. The chain carries TRBV2 and TRBJ2-6; the D gene is possibly TRBD1 (6 bases). There are 17 residues in the CDR3. Trimming left V 2 bases short and J 0 bases short, with 11 bases between. The germline V gene encodes CDR1 SNHLY and CDR2 FYNNEI. CDR3 loop: CASSEKGHLSGANVLTF. The CDR3, as DNA: TGTGCCAGCAGTGAAAAGGGACATCTCTCTGGGGCCAACGTCCTGACTTTC.

The chain recombines TRBV2 with TRBJ2-7; a weak D match, TRBD1 (6 bases). The CDR3 consists of 14 residues. V lost 2 bases, J lost 6 bases, and 14 bases lay in between. Germline CDR1 reads SNHLY; CDR2 reads FYNNEI. CDR3 residues: CASSEIRGRGEQYF. The CDR3 coding sequence is TGTGCCAGCAGTGAAATCAGGGGACGGGGCGAGCAGTACTTC.

The gene calls are TRBV2 and TRBJ1-3, with 9 nucleotides matching TRBD1. Germline CDR1 SNHLY, CDR2 FYNNEI. V lost 2 bases, J lost 2 bases, and 4 bases stayed unmatched. CDR3 size: 16 residues. Here the CDR3 DNA reads TGTGCCAGCAGTGAATCCAGACAGGGGGCTGGAAACACCATATATTTT. Its translation is CASSESRQGAGNTIYF.

This clone was recorded once. V is TRBV19 and J is TRBJ1-2; no firm D call. V lost 5 bases and J 2 bases, leaving 12 bases between the germline ends. The CDR3 consists of 14 residues. The germline gives CDR1 LNHDA, CDR2 SQIVND (reference sequence). The CDR3 DNA sequence: TGTGCCAGTAGTCCCGGACGGCTGAACTATGGCTACACCTTC. Translation gives CASSPGRLNYGYTF. Drawing the rest from reference TRBV19 and TRBJ1-2, the complete variable domain is DGGITQSPKYLFRKEGQNVTLSCEQNLNHDAMYWYRQDPGQGLRLIYYSQIVNDFQKGDIAEGYSVSREKKESFPLTVTSAQKNPTAFYLCASSPGRLNYGYTFGSGTRLTVV.

The gene calls are TRBV19 and TRBJ1-2; D perhaps matches TRBD1 (5 bases). V lost 3 bases and J lost 3, with 11 bases in between. The CDR3 is 14 amino acids. Germline values: CDR1 LNHDA, CDR2 SQIVND (reference sequence). The CDR3 nucleotides are TGTGCCAGTAGTATGAGACAGCGATACTATGGCTACACCTTC. Protein sequence: CASSMRQRYYGYTF.

This chain links TRBV7-3 with TRBJ1-2; 7 bases agree with TRBD1. With 0 bases clipped from V and 4 bases from J, the junction kept 8 bases outside the gene matches. Germline CDR1 reads SGHTA; CDR2 reads FQGTGA. CDR3 length: 16 residues. The CDR3 nucleotides are TGTGCCAGCAGCTTAACGTCGGACAGGCATGGCTATGGCTACACCTTC. Translation: CASSLTSDRHGYGYTF.

This rearrangement joins TRBV30 to TRBJ1-1; no clear D. V was pared by 4 bases and J by 8 bases, with 11 bases between. The CDR3 spans 11 residues. Germline loops: CDR1 GTSNPN, CDR2 SVGIG (reference sequence). CDR3 residues: CAWIRLTEAFF. The DNA of the CDR3 is TGTGCCTGGATTCGGCTAACCGAAGCTTTCTTT.

The CDR3 DNA sequence: TGTGCCAGCAGCCGGGGGACAGGGGGCATAGGAGCCAACAATCAGCCCCAGCATTTT. Protein sequence: CASSRGTGGIGANNQPQHF. J is TRBJ1-5 and V is TRBV27; TRBD1 agrees at 12 bases. Germline CDR1 and CDR2: MNHEY and SMNVEV (reference sequence). Losses at the gene ends were 6 bases for V and 3 bases for J; bases not matched to a gene: 15. CDR3 length equals 19 residues.

The genes are TRBV18 and TRBJ2-7, with 8 bases aligning to TRBD1. After removal of 6 bases from V and 12 bases from J, the junction contained 13 bases not matched to a gene. CDR1 and CDR2 (germline): KGHSH, LQKENI. The CDR3 length is 13 residues. The CDR3 here is CASSRRGQGHRYF. The DNA of the CDR3 is TGTGCCAGCTCCCGCAGAGGACAGGGCCACCGGTACTTC. Full variable domain (missing parts from reference TRBV18 and TRBJ2-7): NAGVMQNPRHLVRRRGQEARLRCSPMKGHSHVYWYRQLPEEGLKFMVYLQKENIIDESGMPKERFSAEFPKEGPSILRIQQVVRGDSAAYFCASSRRGQGHRYFGPGTRLTVT.

CDR3 protein: CASTPGGTYEQYF. CDR3 nucleotide sequence: TGTGCCAGCACCCCGGGAGGGACCTACGAGCAGTACTTC. The chain has TRBV6-5 and TRBJ2-7; 8 nucleotides agree with TRBD2. Germline V gene lookup returns CDR1 MNHEY and CDR2 SVGAGI. J was trimmed by 2 bases and V by 7 bases; bases with no gene match: 4. The CDR3 sequence is 13 residues long.

The chain links TRBV4-2 to TRBJ2-1, with D possibly being TRBD2 (5 bases). Trimming left V 1 base short and J 3 bases short, with 10 bases between. Germline CDR1 and CDR2: LGHNA and YNFKEQ. The CDR3 is made up of 15 amino acids. CDR3 nucleotide sequence: TGTGCCAGCAGCCAAGGAGGCAGCGGCTACAATGAGCAGTTCTTC. Its protein product is CASSQGGSGYNEQFF.

This clone has only one observation. V and J are TRBV21-1 and TRBJ1-3. TRBV21-1 is a pseudogene segment. This CDR3 region has 19 residues. CDR3 nucleotide sequence: TGTGCCAGCAGCAAAGGCCCGTGGGTGCATTCGAAACCTGGAAACACCATATATTTT. As protein: CASSKGPWVHSKPGNTIYF.

The V and J genes are TRBV5-1 and TRBJ1-5; D remains ambiguous. Germline-derived CDR1 and CDR2 are SGHRS and YFSETQ. This CDR3 spans 16 amino acids. Trimming took off 3 bases at V and 0 bases at J, with 13 bases between the two ends. CDR3 sequence (DNA): TGCGCCAGCAGCTCCAGACCTTATTATAGCAATCAGCCCCAGCATTTT. It is translated as CASSSRPYYSNQPQHF.

This clone was picked up a small number of times. The rearrangement links TRBV30 to TRBJ1-5, with 7 bases matching TRBD1. Losses at the gene ends were 1 base for V and 7 bases for J; bases not matched to a gene: 4. CDR1 GTSNPN and CDR2 SVGIG come from the germline V gene (reference sequence). The CDR3 is made up of 13 amino acids. The CDR3: CAWSGDSEQPQHF. In DNA, the CDR3 is TGTGCCTGGAGTGGGGACAGTGAGCAGCCCCAGCATTTT. The full variable domain, with the rest looked up from reference TRBV30 and TRBJ1-5, is SQTIHQWPATLVQPVGSPLSLECTVEGTSNPNLYWYRQAAGRGLQLLFYSVGIGQISSEVPQNLSASRPQDRQFILSSKKLLLSDSGFYLCAWSGDSEQPQHFGDGTRLSIL.

This chain joins TRBV2 and TRBJ2-5; 11 bases are shared with TRBD2. The V segment lost 8 bases and the J segment 9 bases; nucleotides outside the gene matches: 14. CDR3 size: 15 residues. Germline V gene sequence: CDR1 SNHLY, CDR2 FYNNEI. CDR3 DNA: TGTGCCAGCCGTATAGCGGGGGGGCCCTACGGGTCCCAGTACTTC. Its translation: CASRIAGGPYGSQYF.

V usage is TRBV28 and J usage is TRBJ1-1; D remains ambiguous. Germline CDR1 is MDHEN and CDR2 is SYDVKM. V was pared by 2 bases and J by 3 bases, with 4 bases between. CDR3 length: 12 amino acids. CDR3 coding DNA: TGTGCCAGCAGTTTACGGTACACTGAAGCTTTCTTT. Translating gives CASSLRYTEAFF. The full variable domain, with the rest looked up from reference TRBV28 and TRBJ1-1, is DVKVTQSSRYLVKRTGEKVFLECVQDMDHENMFWYRQDPGLGLRLIYFSYDVKMKEKGDIPEGYSVSREKKERFSLILESASTNQTSMYLCASSLRYTEAFFGQGTRLTVV.

This chain connects TRBV18 to TRBJ2-4, with D possibly called TRBD1 or TRBD2 (6 bases each). V was clipped by 1 base and J by 9 bases, with 13 bases between them. Germline V gives CDR1 KGHSH, CDR2 LQKENI. The CDR3 is 14 residues long. The CDR3 DNA sequence: TGTGCCAGCTCACCACTTAACGAGGGGGGCATTCAGTACTTC. This encodes CASSPLNEGGIQYF.

The rearrangement joins TRBV5-4 to TRBJ2-6, with 7 bases matching TRBD1. CDR1 is SGHNT, CDR2 YYREEE, per germline (reference sequence). V was clipped by 0 bases and J by 4 bases; unmatched bases: 4. The CDR3 has 16 residues. CDR3 sequence reads: CASSLVRGNGANVLTF. The CDR3 nucleotides read TGTGCCAGCAGCTTGGTCAGGGGGAACGGGGCCAACGTCCTGACTTTC.

The chain couples TRBV4-3 to TRBJ1-4; 7 nucleotides line up with TRBD1. V shed 5 bases and J 5 bases; nucleotides not matched to a gene: 8. Germline CDR1 reads LGHNA; CDR2 reads YSLEER. CDR3 length: 15 amino acids. Written as DNA, the CDR3 is TGCGCCAGCAGCGCCAACAGGGGATCCAATGAAAAACTGTTTTTT. Translation gives CASSANRGSNEKLFF.

V and J are TRBV27 and TRBJ1-2, with 8 bases identical to TRBD1. This CDR3 contains 14 residues. The J segment lost 0 bases and the V segment lost 6 bases, leaving 3 bases of the junction unmatched. CDR1 MNHEY and CDR2 SMNVEV come from the germline V gene (reference sequence). Here the CDR3 reads CASRKQGANYGYTF. CDR3 bases: TGTGCCAGCAGGAAACAGGGGGCTAACTATGGCTACACCTTC.

This sequence joins TRBV5-1 and TRBJ2-5; 7 bases agree with TRBD1. Germline V CDR1 and CDR2: SGHRS, YFSETQ. The CDR3 loop spans 15 amino acids. The J segment lost 0 bases and the V segment lost 2 bases, leaving 4 bases of the junction unmatched. The DNA of the CDR3 is TGCGCCAGCAGCTTACCGACAGGGAACCAAGAGACCCAGTACTTC. It specifies CASSLPTGNQETQYF.

The CDR3 loop reads CAWILQGGAYGYTF. The CDR3 DNA reads TGTGCCTGGATCCTCCAGGGGGGGGCCTATGGCTACACCTTC. The chain carries TRBV30 and TRBJ1-2; TRBD1 agrees at 7 bases. CDR1 is GTSNPN and CDR2 is SVGIG in the germline V gene (reference sequence). The CDR3 covers 14 residues. After removal of 4 bases from V and 4 bases from J, the junction contained 9 bases not matched to a gene.

The chain has TRBV12-2 and TRBJ2-2; TRBD2, as called in the table, went unchecked against the DNA. TRBV12-2 counts as a pseudogene. The length of the CDR3 is 13 residues. Here the CDR3 reads CASRFPTGEELFF. Written as DNA, the CDR3 is TGTGCAAGTCGCTTCCCTACCGGAGAGGAGCTGTTTTTT.

CDR3 nucleotide sequence: TGTGCCAGCAGCGAGAGGACAGGGCACACAGATACGCAGTATTTT. Protein sequence: CASSERTGHTDTQYF. The V call is TRBV11-3, the J call TRBJ2-3; TRBD1 matches 8 bases. Germline trimming cut 5 bases from V and 2 bases from J; bases unmatched to any gene: 6. CDR3 length equals 15 residues. The germline CDR1 and CDR2 sequences are SGHNT and YENEEA.

This rearrangement joins TRBV11-3 to TRBJ1-3; no reliable D call. Germline assignment: CDR1 SGHNT and CDR2 YENEEA. Trimming removed 5 bases at V and 4 bases at J, with 9 bases between. This CDR3 is 13 amino acids long. The CDR3 region is CASSPPGGNTIYF. The CDR3 DNA sequence: TGTGCCAGCAGCCCACCAGGCGGAAACACCATATATTTT.

This clone turned up a few times. The J gene is TRBJ1-3, the V gene TRBV5-6, with a weak D call TRBD1 (5 bases). The CDR3 has 17 residues. V lost 0 bases, J lost 2 bases, and 15 bases lay in between. The germline V gene encodes CDR1 SGHDT and CDR2 YYEEEE. In DNA, the CDR3 is TGTGCCAGCAGCTTGGGGGGAGCAGGGCCAGCTGGAAACACCATATATTTT. This encodes CASSLGGAGPAGNTIYF.

The V call is TRBV3-1 (or the pseudogene TRBV3-2), the J call TRBJ1-2; no reliable D call. The V and J ends lost 6 bases and 1 base respectively, with 9 bases between them. Germline V gene sequence: CDR1 LGHDT, CDR2 YNNKEL (reference sequence). CDR3 length equals 13 residues. In DNA form, the CDR3 reads TGTGCCAGCAGTCTGGGCGATAACTATGGCTACACCTTC. Protein sequence: CASSLGDNYGYTF.

V is TRBV5-6 and J is TRBJ2-7, with D tentatively TRBD1 (5 bases). Trimming removed 3 bases at V and 4 bases at J, with 11 bases between. The length of the CDR3 is 13 residues. The germline CDR1 and CDR2 sequences are SGHDT and YYEEEE. For the CDR3, the DNA is TGTGCCAGCAGCTGGCAAAGGGGATACGAGCAGTACTTC. Residues: CASSWQRGYEQYF. Variable domain in full (rest from reference TRBV5-6 and TRBJ2-7): DAGVTQSPTHLIKTRGQQVTLRCSPKSGHDTVSWYQQALGQGPQFIFQYYEEEERQRGNFPDRFSGHQFPNYSSELNVNALLLGDSALYLCASSWQRGYEQYFGPGTRLTVT.

The count of this clone is one. The CDR3 sequence: CASSELGTNYGYTF. The DNA for the CDR3 is TGTGCCAGCAGTGAACTAGGGACCAACTATGGCTACACCTTC. The genes are TRBV6-1 and TRBJ1-2, with D perhaps matching TRBD1 (5 bases). CDR1 is MNHNS and CDR2 is SASEGT in the germline V gene. Trimming stripped 2 bases from V and 2 bases from J, with 9 bases between. The CDR3 contains 14 residues.

The chain couples TRBV4-1 to TRBJ1-6, with no clear D. Trimming left V 0 bases short and J 3 bases short, with 12 bases between. Germline CDR1 MGHRA, CDR2 YSYEKL. CDR3 length: 17 amino acids. The CDR3: CASSQEGGVDYNSPLHF. The CDR3 DNA reads TGCGCCAGCAGCCAAGAGGGTGGAGTGGACTATAATTCACCCCTCCACTTT.

The chain is built from TRBV10-3 and TRBJ2-3; 10 bases agree with TRBD1. The V gene's germline CDR1 is ENHRY and CDR2 SYGVKD. V shed 4 bases and J 4 bases; nucleotides not matched to a gene: 5. The CDR3 is 15 residues long. DNA for the CDR3: TGTGCCATCAGTGTGGGACAGGGGTTTTCAGATACGCAGTATTTT. It specifies CAISVGQGFSDTQYF.